These T cell receptor beta chains were read from a single sample in a study of cytomegalovirus exposure and HLA in healthy donors. This table comes from immunoSEQ multiplex PCR, and its TCRdb copy is limited to in-frame clones, with some not included. The data hold fewer than 200,000 clones, with roughly 85% observed a single time. The specimen was PBMCs. The receptors originated from a man between 18 and 35 years old in good health and CMV-seropositive. The CDR3 runs from the conserved cysteine through the conserved F or W. The D gene is left open where the match is weak. Expanded clones are given a class, and other clones once, few, many or no size at all.

TRBJ1-6	.	TRBV10-2	.	CASMAGSSYNSPLHF	TGCGCCAGCATGGCCGGGAGCTCCTATAATTCACCCCTCCACTTT
TRBJ1-4	.	TRBV2	TRBD1	CASTEQGTATNEKLFF	TGTGCCAGCACCGAACAGGGGACGGCAACTAATGAAAAACTGTTTTTT
TRBJ2-1	.	TRBV29-1	TRBD1	CSAPGQGGEQFF	TGCAGCGCGCCGGGACAGGGAGGTGAGCAGTTCTTC
TRBJ1-3	.	TRBV12-1	.	CASSLGQTDSGNTIYF	TGTGCCAGCAGCTTGGGACAGACCGACTCTGGAAACACCATATATTTT
TRBJ2-7	.	TRBV28	.	CASREASAYEQYF	TGTGCCAGCAGGGAGGCTAGCGCCTACGAGCAGTACTTC
TRBJ1-5	few	TRBV7-9	.	CASRTEGGYQPQHF	TGTGCCAGCAGAACCGAAGGCGGCTATCAGCCCCAGCATTTT
TRBJ2-1	.	TRBV13	.	CASSCDLTSLEQFF	TGTGCCAGCAGCTGTGACCTGACTAGTTTGGAGCAGTTCTTC
TRBJ2-6	once	TRBV7-3	.	CASSLSPQAPRKVSNVLTF	TGTGCCAGCAGCTTAAGTCCCCAGGCACCCCGCAAAGTTTCCAACGTCCTGACTTTC
TRBJ2-7	few	TRBV5-1	TRBD2	CASSEVGGRSYEQYF	TGCGCCAGCAGCGAGGTTGGCGGGAGGTCCTACGAGCAGTACTTC
TRBJ2-1	few	TRBV19	.	CASKDSGTAHFF	TGTGCCAGTAAGGACTCCGGGACTGCGCATTTCTTC
TRBJ2-1	once	TRBV14	TRBD1	CASSPGQGTANEQFF	TGTGCCAGCAGCCCCGGACAGGGAACGGCGAATGAGCAGTTCTTC
TRBJ1-2	medium-sized	TRBV11-2	.	CASSSEVMTEKQYGYTF	TGTGCCAGCAGCTCCGAAGTTATGACAGAGAAGCAATATGGCTACACCTTC
TRBJ1-6	.	TRBV11-2	.	CASSLGGNSPLHF	TGTGCCAGCAGCTTAGGCGGGAATTCACCCCTCCACTTT